The 13 T cell receptor beta chains presented below share a single source sample, sequenced in a study of blood T cells in healthy people across ages. A J-beta primer mix and a sample-barcoded 5' primer were used in a second PCR of about 7 to 12 cycles. TCRdb processed the 5' RACE reads anew with MiXCR; each CDR3 protein has one entry. The table includes about 780,000 distinct CDR3 sequences, 35% to 60% detected once. Input material: blood. These receptors were obtained from a man of 80 years or more in good health.

V gene TRBV6-6 combines with J gene TRBJ1-2, with a tentative D call TRBD1 (6 bases). CDR1 MNHNY and CDR2 SVGAGI come from the germline V gene (reference sequence). The CDR3 has 14 amino acids. V was trimmed by 4 bases and J by 4 bases, leaving 13 bases between them. The DNA for the CDR3 is TGTGCCAGCAGTTCTGGGGGCAGAGTCTATGGCTACACCTTC. Its protein product is CASSSGGRVYGYTF.

The sample holds a few counts of this clonotype. A read error may be the cause here, since a much bigger clone is one base away. The CDR3 sequence: CASSLAELLVGGRADTQYF. In nucleotides, the CDR3 is TGTGCCAGCAGTTTAGCTGAGCTGCTGGTGGGAGGGCGTGCAGATACGCAGTATTTT. The chain has TRBV12-3 or TRBV12-4 and TRBJ2-3, with TRBD2 matching over 7 bases. With 0 bases clipped from V and 4 bases from J, the junction kept 16 bases outside the gene matches. The CDR3 runs 19 residues.

The chain is built from TRBV28 and TRBJ1-5, with D maybe TRBD1 (5 bases). Germline CDR1 is MDHEN and CDR2 is SYDVKM. The V end was cut by 6 bases, the J end by 6 bases, with 18 bases between. The CDR3 is 15 amino acids. The CDR3 loop is CASRKGAGLSQPQHF. DNA for the CDR3: TGTGCCAGCAGAAAAGGAGCGGGGCTCAGTCAGCCCCAGCATTTT.

This clonotype has ten or more counts. Since a much larger clone is just one base distant, this may be a read error. V is TRBV29-1 and J is TRBJ2-7; no definite D call. CDR3 size: 11 residues. From germline, CDR1 is SQVTM and CDR2 ANQGSEA. The CDR3 sequence is CSGEDRHEQYF. The CDR3 bases are TGCAGCGGTGAAGATCGACACGAGCAGTACTTC.

This clonotype was counted at least ten times. The chain uses TRBV12-3 or TRBV12-4 and TRBJ2-1; TRBD2 aligns across 7 bases. This CDR3 region has 16 residues. V lost 5 bases to trimming and J lost 7 bases; unmatched junction nucleotides: 14. CDR3 amino acids: CASSPLGGRISNEQFF. The CDR3 nucleotides read TGTGCCAGCAGTCCGCTCGGCGGGAGAATCTCGAATGAGCAGTTCTTC.

The chain joins TRBV14 to TRBJ2-1; 8 positions match TRBD2. V shed 6 bases, J shed 6 bases, and the junction held 7 bases outside the gene matches. The CDR3 is 14 residues long. The germline V gene has CDR1 SGHDN and CDR2 FVKESK. The CDR3 region has the DNA TGTGCCAGCAGTAGCGGGGTGTTGCCCAATGAGCAGTTCTTC. Translating gives CASSSGVLPNEQFF.

This clonotype was detected only a few times. The CDR3 nucleotides read TGTGCCAGCAGAACAACCGGGACAGAGCGTTCACCCCTCCACTTT. This translates into CASRTTGTERSPLHF. The rearrangement uses TRBV28 and TRBJ1-6; 7 nucleotides line up with TRBD1. Germline lookup yields CDR1 MDHEN and CDR2 SYDVKM. V dropped 6 bases and J dropped 9; count of bases not matched to a gene: 11. The CDR3 runs to 15 residues.

This clonotype was counted a few times. This chain links TRBV7-6 with TRBJ2-5; TRBD1 matches 8 bases. Germline values: CDR1 SGHVS, CDR2 FNYEAQ. The CDR3 is 17 residues long. J was trimmed by 2 bases and V by 2 bases; bases with no gene match: 10. CDR3 sequence: CASSLLGNTGGQETQYF. DNA of the CDR3: TGTGCCAGCAGCTTACTCGGAAACACAGGGGGTCAAGAGACCCAGTACTTC.

There are a few counts of this clonotype. The J gene is TRBJ2-3, the V gene TRBV7-3, with 8 bases identical to TRBD1. Germline assignment: CDR1 SGHTA and CDR2 FQGTGA. J gave up 0 bases and V 1 base, and 6 bases lay outside the gene matches. The CDR3 covers 17 residues. The CDR3 sequence is CASSLNRGQASTDTQYF. The CDR3 DNA follows: TGTGCCAGCAGCTTAAATAGGGGACAGGCGAGCACAGATACGCAGTATTTT.

V is TRBV6-4 and J is TRBJ1-5; the D is unclear. Trimming took off 4 bases at V and 1 base at J, with 14 bases between the two ends. The germline V gene has CDR1 MRHNA and CDR2 SNTAGT. There are 16 residues in the CDR3. The CDR3 here is CASSVRAEGSNQPQHF. The CDR3 region has the DNA TGTGCCAGCAGTGTACGGGCAGAAGGAAGCAATCAGCCCCAGCATTTT.

This clonotype has a handful of counts. The CDR3 sequence is CASSLTGGGHEQFF. CDR3 in DNA: TGTGCCAGCAGCTTAACGGGAGGGGGGCATGAGCAGTTCTTC. This rearrangement joins TRBV7-2 to TRBJ2-1; 8 positions match TRBD2. The CDR3 runs to 14 residues. CDR1 is SGHTA, CDR2 FQGNSA, per germline. The ends lost 2 bases at V and 8 bases at J; junction bases unmatched: 5.

This CDR3 reads CASSEGDRNAYF. The CDR3 bases are TGTGCCAGCAGTGAGGGGGACCGTAACGCGTATTTT. The rearrangement links TRBV25-1 to TRBJ2-3; possibly TRBD1 or TRBD2 for D (5 bases each). The V gene's germline CDR1 is MGHDK and CDR2 SYGVNS. The CDR3 consists of 12 residues. The V end lost 3 bases, the J end lost 14 bases, and 15 bases lay between the germline ends.

The rearrangement joins TRBV20-1 to TRBJ2-5, with D unclear. This CDR3 has 12 residues. Between the trimmed V and J ends, which lost 6 bases and 1 base, there was a span of 9 bases. From germline, CDR1 is DFQATT and CDR2 SNEGSKA (reference sequence). The CDR3: CSAVRIQETQYF. The CDR3 coding sequence is TGCAGTGCCGTAAGAATCCAAGAGACCCAGTACTTC.